The clone carrying this TCR beta chain was counted once. What it binds is unknown. These data come from a study of PD-1 blockade in classical Hodgkin lymphoma. At the level of the study: The study gave patients nivolumab 3 mg/kg intravenously every 2 weeks. Whole-study findings and limits: By C4D1, diversity of CD4+ TCRs had risen significantly, whereas that of CD8+ TCRs had not. The study reported lower baseline TCR diversity in newly diagnosed patients than in healthy donors. Patients who responded completely had about the same baseline diversity as newly diagnosed patients.

Sequencing was performed with immunoSEQ multiplex PCR; in TCRdb, only in-frame clones are kept and a portion is missing. This repertoire shows about 50,000 clones, about 75% found once; its top ten account for roughly 12%. Stated time point: cycle 4 day 1 (C4D1), after 6 weeks of nivolumab. Every patient had relapsed following autologous stem cell transplantation, and cohorts differed in brentuximab vedotin exposure. The sample consisted of peripheral blood mononuclear cells (PBMCs), taken before the fourth cycle of nivolumab. This TCR came from a human donor with classical Hodgkin lymphoma.

CDR3 nucleotides: TGTGCCAGCAGCTTGGGGACGCCGAACACCGGGGAGCTGTTTTTT. Its translation is CASSLGTPNTGELFF. The chain recombines TRBV5-4 with TRBJ2-2; D uncertain. This CDR3 is built from 15 residues. Per the germline V gene, CDR1 is SGHNT and CDR2 is YYREEE (reference sequence). Trimming took off 0 bases at V and 0 bases at J, with 6 bases between the two ends.